This passage covers 24 T cell receptor beta chains from one sample sequenced in a study of human CD8 memory T cell subsets. Libraries of TCR beta chains were produced by 5' RACE (UMI-labeled). TCRdb reworked the 5' RACE reads into one entry per CDR3 protein, no DNA. The listing records about 3,900 distinct CDR3 sequences. Sequencing used CD8+ T cells from PBMCs. These receptors were collected from a human donor in good health.

V gene TRBV5-1 combines with J gene TRBJ1-1; TCRdb's assignment of TRBD1 cannot be checked, as there is no DNA. Germline V gives CDR1 SGHRS, CDR2 YFSETQ. The CDR3 totals 16 residues. This CDR3 reads CASSRGQRTLSTEAFF.

By frequency, this clonotype is medium-sized. The chain combines TRBV6-2 or TRBV6-3 with TRBJ2-7; checking the TCRdb D call of TRBD2 is not possible without DNA. CDR1 is MNHEY, CDR2 SVGEGT, per germline. The CDR3 sequence is 16 residues long. CDR3 loop: CASSYSLADWSYEQYF.

This chain links TRBV28 with TRBJ1-1; there is no DNA to check the TCRdb D call of TRBD1. The CDR3 loop spans 14 amino acids. Looked up from germline, CDR1 is MDHEN and CDR2 is SYDVKM. This CDR3 is CASSLTGGATEAFF.

J is TRBJ2-1 and V is TRBV20-1; TCRdb indicates TRBD2, and absent DNA this call remains unverified. CDR1 DFQATT and CDR2 SNEGSKA come from the germline V gene (reference sequence). There are 15 residues in the CDR3. The CDR3 sequence is CSARIGLAGANEQFF.

The V call is TRBV20-1, the J call TRBJ2-2; TCRdb lists TRBD1, though no DNA is available to test this call. The germline V gene encodes CDR1 DFQATT and CDR2 SNEGSKA (reference sequence). This CDR3 has 15 residues. The CDR3 region is CSAREGGLDAGELFF.

V usage is TRBV7-9 and J usage is TRBJ2-3. This CDR3 spans 15 amino acids. Per germline, CDR1 SEHNR and CDR2 FQNEAQ (reference sequence). CDR3 sequence reads: CASSSPNKRPDTQYF.

CDR3: CSAWSGLSTDTQYF. The J gene is TRBJ2-3, the V gene TRBV20-1; TCRdb selects TRBD2, and the lack of DNA leaves this call unchecked. The CDR3 has 14 amino acids. Per germline, CDR1 DFQATT and CDR2 SNEGSKA (reference sequence).

This sequence joins TRBV11-2 and TRBJ1-5. The CDR3 extends over 13 amino acids. The germline V gene has CDR1 SGHAT and CDR2 FQNNGV. This CDR3 reads CASSSEYNQPQHF.

The rearrangement links TRBV4-1 to TRBJ1-1; lacking DNA, the TRBD1 call made by TCRdb goes unchecked. Germline V gene sequence: CDR1 MGHRA, CDR2 YSYEKL. This CDR3 spans 14 amino acids. The CDR3: CASSRFVDSREAFF.

This clonotype shows up as large by frequency. This chain links TRBV4-3 with TRBJ2-7; TCRdb returns TRBD2, unconfirmable since there is no DNA. The CDR3 sequence is 13 residues long. CDR1 and CDR2 (germline): LGHNA, YSLEER. Here the CDR3 reads CASSRSSGSEQYF.

The chain joins TRBV19 to TRBJ1-5. Germline-derived CDR1 and CDR2 are LNHDA and SQIVND (reference sequence). The CDR3 totals 12 residues. CDR3 in amino acids: CASSPGGQPQHF.

The rearrangement uses TRBV7-2 and TRBJ2-1. The CDR3 totals 13 residues. Germline V gene lookup returns CDR1 SGHTA and CDR2 FQGNSA. CDR3: CASSLQLPNEQFF.

Considering frequency, this clonotype is medium-sized. CDR3 region: CASSQVMGPGQPQHF. The gene calls are TRBV3-1 and TRBJ1-5; the D gene TCRdb calls, TRBD1, cannot be checked with no DNA. The CDR3 has 15 residues. Germline loops: CDR1 LGHDT, CDR2 YNNKEL (reference sequence).

V is TRBV27 and J is TRBJ1-5; TCRdb's D call of TRBD1 is untestable without DNA. CDR3 length: 17 amino acids. The V gene's germline CDR1 is MNHEY and CDR2 SMNVEV (reference sequence). The CDR3 sequence is CASSPNRDGHSNQPQHF.

The chain recombines TRBV4-3 with TRBJ2-2; no DNA is available, so the TRBD2 call from TCRdb remains unchecked. CDR1 is LGHNA and CDR2 is YSLEER in the germline V gene. This CDR3 has 14 amino acids. CDR3 sequence reads: CASSVGTRVGELFF.

The chain joins TRBV20-1 to TRBJ1-2; TCRdb lists TRBD1, though no DNA is available to test this call. The V gene's germline CDR1 is DFQATT and CDR2 SNEGSKA (reference sequence). CDR3 size: 13 residues. This chain's CDR3 is CSAIGGRNYGYTF.

The V gene is TRBV20-1, the J gene TRBJ1-2. The germline gives CDR1 DFQATT, CDR2 SNEGSKA (reference sequence). The CDR3 consists of 14 residues. The CDR3 here is CSAISRSGYYGYTF.

V usage is TRBV5-4 and J usage is TRBJ2-3; TCRdb names TRBD1, which stays unverified in the absence of DNA. The CDR3 has 15 amino acids. Germline CDR1 and CDR2: SGHNT and YYREEE (reference sequence). The CDR3: CASSLGEGIMDTQYF.

Here the CDR3 reads CASRYRQGLNTEAFF. The genes are TRBV12-3 or TRBV12-4 and TRBJ1-1; TCRdb lists TRBD1, though no DNA is available to test this call. The CDR3 length is 15 residues.

The chain couples TRBV3-1 to TRBJ2-1; the D gene TCRdb calls, TRBD2, cannot be checked with no DNA. The germline V gene encodes CDR1 LGHDT and CDR2 YNNKEL (reference sequence). The CDR3 sequence is 13 residues long. CDR3: CASSQVAYNEQFF.

This chain connects TRBV28 to TRBJ2-1; TCRdb gives TRBD2 as the D gene, but with no DNA this cannot be confirmed. The CDR3 totals 14 residues. The germline gives CDR1 MDHEN, CDR2 SYDVKM. CDR3 loop: CASSRGRDYNEQFF.

The gene calls are TRBV20-1 and TRBJ2-7; no DNA is available, so the TRBD2 call from TCRdb remains unchecked. CDR3 length: 13 residues. Per the germline V gene, CDR1 is DFQATT and CDR2 is SNEGSKA (reference sequence). The CDR3 protein is CSSGTSEPYEQYF.

The rearrangement joins TRBV4-3 to TRBJ2-3; TCRdb lists TRBD1, though no DNA is available to test this call. The CDR3 has 16 amino acids. Germline CDR1 and CDR2: LGHNA and YSLEER. CDR3 in amino acids: CASSQEPGQGADTQYF.

V is TRBV28 and J is TRBJ2-1; absent DNA, TCRdb's TRBD2 call cannot be checked. Germline V gives CDR1 MDHEN, CDR2 SYDVKM. CDR3 length: 16 amino acids. This CDR3 reads CASRRVLAGVNNEQFF.